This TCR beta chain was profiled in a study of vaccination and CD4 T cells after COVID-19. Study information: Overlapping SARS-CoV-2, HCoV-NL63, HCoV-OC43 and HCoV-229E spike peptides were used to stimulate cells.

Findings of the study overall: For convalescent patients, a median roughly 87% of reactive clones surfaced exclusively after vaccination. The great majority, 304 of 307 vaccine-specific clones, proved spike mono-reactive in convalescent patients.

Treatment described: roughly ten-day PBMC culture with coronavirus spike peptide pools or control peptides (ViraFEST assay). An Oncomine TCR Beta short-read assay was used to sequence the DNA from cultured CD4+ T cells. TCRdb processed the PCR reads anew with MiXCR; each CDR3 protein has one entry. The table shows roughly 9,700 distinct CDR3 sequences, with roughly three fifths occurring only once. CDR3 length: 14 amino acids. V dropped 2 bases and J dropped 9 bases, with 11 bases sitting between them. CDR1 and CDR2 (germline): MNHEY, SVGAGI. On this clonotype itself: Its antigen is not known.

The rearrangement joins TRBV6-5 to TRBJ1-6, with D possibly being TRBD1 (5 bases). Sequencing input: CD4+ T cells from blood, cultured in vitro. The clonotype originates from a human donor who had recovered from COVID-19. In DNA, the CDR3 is TGTGCCAGCAGTTACGCAGGGTCGGGTTCACCCCTCCACTTT. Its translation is CASSYAGSGSPLHF.